The 3 T cell receptor beta chains given below trace back to one sample, sequenced in a study of blood T cell repertoires in COVID-19. Libraries were prepared by immunoSEQ multiplex PCR; TCRdb keeps only in-frame clonotypes and omits some of them. The data contain more than 250,000 clones, around four fifths of them singletons. Sequencing was carried out using peripheral blood. These receptors were obtained from a man in his 60s who had recovered from COVID-19.

The chain combines TRBV5-1 with TRBJ2-5; 16 positions match TRBD2. The V segment lost 4 bases and the J segment 0 bases; nucleotides outside the gene matches: 6. Germline V CDR1 and CDR2: SGHRS, YFSETQ. The CDR3 extends over 18 amino acids. The CDR3 spells CASSAGLAGGLYQETQYF. For the CDR3, the DNA is TGCGCCAGCAGCGCGGGACTAGCGGGGGGGCTGTACCAAGAGACCCAGTACTTC.

The V gene is TRBV5-1, the J gene TRBJ1-2, with D unclear. The germline V gene has CDR1 SGHRS and CDR2 YFSETQ. Trimming pared 0 bases from V and 0 bases from J, leaving 9 bases between. There are 15 residues in the CDR3. CDR3 nucleotides: TGCGCCAGCAGCTTGGGGACTGGAGCTAACTATGGCTACACCTTC. The encoded protein is CASSLGTGANYGYTF.

The V and J genes are TRBV6-1 and TRBJ1-5, with 7 bases lining up with TRBD1. The V segment lost 3 bases and the J segment 4 bases; nucleotides outside the gene matches: 6. The CDR3 contains 15 residues. CDR1 and CDR2 from the germline V gene are MNHNS and SASEGT. The CDR3 is CASSERQGENQPQHF. DNA for the CDR3: TGTGCCAGCAGTGAGAGACAGGGAGAGAATCAGCCCCAGCATTTT.